This TCR beta chain was sequenced in a study of blood T cell repertoires in COVID-19. Across the study: Italy, Spain and the United States were the sources of the convalescent and acute COVID-19 samples.

The CDR3 has 14 amino acids. V gave up 6 bases and J gave up 1 base, with 12 bases separating them. From germline, CDR1 is PRHDT and CDR2 FYEKMQ (reference sequence). In the original analysis: Amplified reference gene primers provided the basis for estimating nucleated cell counts. Clones were sequenced by immunoSEQ multiplex PCR, and TCRdb holds only the in-frame ones, with some missing. That table is the source of V, J and clone size, and D and trimming were worked out from the DNA. The data hold over 600,000 clones, with around 89% observed a single time. The sequence derives from a woman under 30 with acute or convalescent COVID-19. V is TRBV13 and J is TRBJ1-1; D ambiguous. The sample was peripheral blood. The CDR3 coding sequence is TGTGCCAGCAGGGAACAGATCGGGAACACTGAAGCTTTCTTT. Translated: CASREQIGNTEAFF.